This T cell receptor (beta chain) derives from a study of blood T cell repertoires in COVID-19. Study overall: Acute-phase and convalescent COVID-19 samples originated in the United States, Italy and Spain. PBMCs, B-cell-depleted T cells, or T cells provided the cDNA or gDNA that made up the material.

The germline gives CDR1 SGHAT, CDR2 FQNNGV. This CDR3 has 16 amino acids. The ends were cut back, 1 base at V and 5 bases at J, with 14 bases in the middle. Methods used by the authors: Nucleated cell counts were estimated from reference gene primer amplification. The method was immunoSEQ multiplex PCR; TCRdb's version includes in-frame clones alone and lacks a portion of them. V and J calls and clone size are given by that table; D and trimming were obtained from the DNA. The sample has some 310,000 clones, roughly 90% seen once. Patients of the Seattle cohort, enrolled during active infection, were followed longitudinally.

The TCR sequence derives from a woman in her twenties or thirties with COVID-19, enrolled during active disease. The chain is built from TRBV11-2 and TRBJ2-2; perhaps TRBD2 as D (6 bases). The sample consisted of peripheral blood. The CDR3 nucleotides are TGTGCCAGCAGCTTAGCATCGGGAGTTGGGACCGGGGAGCTGTTTTTT. Its translation is CASSLASGVGTGELFF.